The TCR beta chain described here comes from a study of blood T cells in healthy people across ages. Concerning this clonotype: The antigen remains unidentified.

The junction had 8 bases not matched to a gene; V was cut back by 6 bases and J by 15 bases. This CDR3 region has 12 residues. Germline-derived CDR1 and CDR2 are SGHVS and FQNEAQ. Overall study results and limits: The fall in TCR beta diversity per million T cells was roughly linear with age.

A sample-barcoded 5' primer and a J-beta primer mix were used in a second PCR of roughly 7 to 12 cycles. MiXCR, applied by TCRdb to the 5' RACE reads, yields one record per CDR3 protein. The sample comprises about 290,000 distinct CDR3 sequences, 25% to 30% of which are singletons, and roughly 30% rests with the top ten. Healthy Russian Caucasian donors spanned ages about 6 to 100 years. Sequencing used blood. This TCR derives from a woman in her 70s in good health. The genes are TRBV7-8 and TRBJ2-6, with 7 bases identical to TRBD1. CDR3 region: CASRGQTVDLTF. The DNA of the CDR3 is TGTGCCAGCAGGGGACAGACCGTTGACCTGACTTTC.